This T cell receptor beta chain is drawn from a study of HIV-infected patients and healthy controls. General study findings and limits: HIV-infected repertoires had significantly higher mean Gini indices than controls, possibly reflecting oligoclonality.

Reverse transcription used about 500 ng RNA and constant-region primers for alpha and beta. Alpha and beta chain libraries were made separately by chain-specific third strand synthesis with multiplexing indices. MiXCR was run by TCRdb on the 5' RACE reads, yielding one entry per CDR3 protein. The sample has roughly 9,800 distinct CDR3 sequences, 6.5% to 9% seen once. Germline CDR1 is MNHEY and CDR2 is SVGEGT. The CDR3 length is 16 residues. Trimming took off 2 bases at V and 9 bases at J, with 17 bases between the two ends. For this clonotype: The antigen remains unidentified.

The repertoire came from unfractionated whole blood and reflected all unsorted peripheral T cells. As controls, nine to ten uninfected healthy donors gave samples, and four gave a couple of samples around three months apart. This receptor was identified in an adult in good health. V and J are TRBV6-2 or TRBV6-3 and TRBJ1-6; no definite D call. The source material was blood. Written as DNA, the CDR3 is TGTGCCAGCAGTTACGTAGAGACGGGAGGAGGTTCACCCCTCCACTTT. Its protein product is CASSYVETGGGSPLHF.